This T cell receptor (beta chain) came from a study of blood T cell repertoires in COVID-19. TCRdb's copy holds only in-frame clones and misses some; the assay was immunoSEQ multiplex PCR. The sample has approximately 70,000 clones, around 80% seen once. V was clipped by 0 bases and J by 5 bases, with 13 bases between them. The CDR3 runs to 15 residues. Germline lookup yields CDR1 SGHNT and CDR2 YENEEA. Sequenced input: peripheral blood. The rearrangement uses TRBV11-3 and TRBJ2-5; the D gene is possibly TRBD2 (6 bases). The clonotype comes from a woman aged 45 to 65 with acute or convalescent COVID-19. The CDR3 DNA follows: TGTGCCAGCAGCTTAGATCGGAGGGGCCGTGAGACCCAGTACTTC. Translated: CASSLDRRGRETQYF.